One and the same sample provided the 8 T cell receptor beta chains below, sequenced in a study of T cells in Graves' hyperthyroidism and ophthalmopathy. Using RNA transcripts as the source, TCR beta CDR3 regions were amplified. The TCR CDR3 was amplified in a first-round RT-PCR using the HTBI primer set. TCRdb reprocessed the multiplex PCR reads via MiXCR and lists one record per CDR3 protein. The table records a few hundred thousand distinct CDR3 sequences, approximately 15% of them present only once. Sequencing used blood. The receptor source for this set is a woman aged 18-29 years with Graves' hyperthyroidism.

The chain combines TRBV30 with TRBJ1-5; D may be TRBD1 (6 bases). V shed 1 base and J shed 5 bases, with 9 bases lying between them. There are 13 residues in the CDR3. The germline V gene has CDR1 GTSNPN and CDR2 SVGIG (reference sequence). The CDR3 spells CAWSGQVDQPQHF. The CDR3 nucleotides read TGTGCCTGGAGTGGACAGGTGGATCAGCCCCAGCATTTT.

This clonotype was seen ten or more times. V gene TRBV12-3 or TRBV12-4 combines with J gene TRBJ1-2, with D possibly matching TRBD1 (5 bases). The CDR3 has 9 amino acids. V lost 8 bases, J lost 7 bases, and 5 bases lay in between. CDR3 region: CASGAGYTF. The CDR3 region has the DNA TGTGCCAGCGGGGCTGGCTACACCTTC.

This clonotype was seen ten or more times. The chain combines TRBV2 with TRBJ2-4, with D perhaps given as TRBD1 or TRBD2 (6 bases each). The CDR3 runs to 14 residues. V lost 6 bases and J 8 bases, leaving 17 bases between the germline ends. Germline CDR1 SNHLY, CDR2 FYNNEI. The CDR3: CASSGVGGLDIQYF. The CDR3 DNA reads TGTGCCAGCAGCGGTGTGGGGGGCCTTGACATTCAGTACTTC.

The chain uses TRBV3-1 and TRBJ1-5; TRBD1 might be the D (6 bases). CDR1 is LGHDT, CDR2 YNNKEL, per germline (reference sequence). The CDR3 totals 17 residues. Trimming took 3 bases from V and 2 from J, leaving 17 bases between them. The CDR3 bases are TGTGCCAGCAGCCAGGGTTCGGGGGCGAGGGGCAATCAGCCCCAGCATTTT. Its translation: CASSQGSGARGNQPQHF.

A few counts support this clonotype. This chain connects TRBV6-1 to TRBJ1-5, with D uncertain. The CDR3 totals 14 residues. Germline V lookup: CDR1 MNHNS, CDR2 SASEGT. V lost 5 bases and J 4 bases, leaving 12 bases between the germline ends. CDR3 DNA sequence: TGTGCCAGCAGTTATTCCTCAGGAAATCAGCCCCAGCATTTT. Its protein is CASSYSSGNQPQHF.

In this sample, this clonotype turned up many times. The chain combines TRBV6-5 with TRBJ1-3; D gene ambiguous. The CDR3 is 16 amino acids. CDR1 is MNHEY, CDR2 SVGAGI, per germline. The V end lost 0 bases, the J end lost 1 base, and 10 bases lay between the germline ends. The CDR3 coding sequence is TGTGCCAGCAGTTACTCGGACGGTTCGTCTGGAAACACCATATATTTT. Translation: CASSYSDGSSGNTIYF.

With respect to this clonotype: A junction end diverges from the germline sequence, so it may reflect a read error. The DNA of the CDR3 is TGTGCCAGTAGTATAGGCGGGACACAGAACACTGAAGCCTTCTTT. Its translation: CASSIGGTQNTEAFF. V usage is TRBV19 and J usage is TRBJ1-1; maybe TRBD1 (6 bases). CDR1 and CDR2 (germline): LNHDA, SQIVND (reference sequence). The CDR3 consists of 15 residues.

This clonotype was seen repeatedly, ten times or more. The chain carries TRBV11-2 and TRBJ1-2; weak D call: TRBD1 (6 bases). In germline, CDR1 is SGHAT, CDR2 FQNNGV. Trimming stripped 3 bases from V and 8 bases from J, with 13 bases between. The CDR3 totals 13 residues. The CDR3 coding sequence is TGTGCCAGCAGCTTTGGGCTGGGGGCCGGCTACACCTTC. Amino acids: CASSFGLGAGYTF.